This T cell receptor (beta chain) was documented in a study of T cell repertoires in cytomegalovirus infection. This clonotype occurred a few times. Its antigen is unidentified. Germline values: CDR1 SQVTM, CDR2 ANQGSEA. V dropped 6 bases and J dropped 3 bases, with 20 bases sitting between them. The CDR3 consists of 15 residues. TCRdb processed the reads anew with MiXCR; each CDR3 protein has one entry. The sample carries about 220,000 distinct CDR3 sequences, roughly 34% recorded once. The chain links TRBV29-1 to TRBJ1-2; perhaps TRBD1 as D (5 bases). This specimen consisted of CD8+ T cells from cultured PBMCs, obtained from culture after CMV antigen stimulation. The receptor was derived from a human donor in good health (CMV status not recorded). Some clones in this sample may be carry-over from other donors' samples. This CDR3 is CSVERDQRGHYGYTF. CDR3 in DNA: TGCAGCGTCGAAAGGGACCAAAGGGGCCACTATGGCTACACCTTC.